A single sample is the source of the 16 T cell receptor beta chains below, sequenced in a study of blood T cells in healthy people across ages. A J-beta primer mix and a sample-barcoded 5' primer were used in a second PCR of about 7 to 12 cycles. TCRdb passed the 5' RACE reads through MiXCR, listing each CDR3 protein once. The sample has 650,000 to 1,000,000 distinct CDR3 sequences; 36% are singletons. Sequences were obtained from blood. These TCRs come from a man between 18 and 29 years old in good health.

This chain uses TRBV7-2 with TRBJ2-5, with no clear D. V was clipped by 5 bases and J by 1 base, with 11 bases between them. The length of the CDR3 is 14 residues. CDR1 and CDR2 (germline): SGHTA, FQGNSA. The CDR3 loop is CASSPARIQETQYF. The CDR3, as DNA: TGTGCCAGCAGCCCGGCACGGATCCAAGAGACCCAGTACTTC.

This clonotype was seen repeatedly, ten times or more. This chain connects TRBV12-3 or TRBV12-4 to TRBJ2-3; 8 bases match TRBD2. The CDR3 is made up of 15 amino acids. V gave up 2 bases and J gave up 2 bases; unmatched junction bases: 3. The CDR3 DNA sequence: TGTGCCAGCAGTTTACGGCGGGGGGTCACAGATACGCAGTATTTT. Translated: CASSLRRGVTDTQYF.

The chain couples TRBV7-2 to TRBJ2-7; TRBD1 agrees at 9 bases. CDR1 SGHTA and CDR2 FQGNSA come from the germline V gene. The ends lost 7 bases at V and 7 bases at J; junction bases unmatched: 14. The CDR3 spans 15 residues. The DNA of the CDR3 is TGTGCCAGCACCTACGATGGGGACAGGGTAGGAGAGCAGTACTTC. Translation: CASTYDGDRVGEQYF.

J is TRBJ2-5 and V is TRBV4-1; TRBD1 matches at 9 bases. The J call may be mistaken, given a closer DNA end match to TRBJ2-7. The germline V gene has CDR1 MGHRA and CDR2 YSYEKL. The CDR3 length is 15 residues. CDR3 sequence: CASSPRRDRVDEQYF. The CDR3 DNA is TGCGCCAGCAGCCCACGTCGGGACAGGGTAGACGAGCAGTACTTC.

A note on this clonotype: This sequence may be a read error, since a much larger clone differs from it by one base. The gene calls are TRBV20-1 and TRBJ2-5, with TRBD2 identical over 7 bases. This CDR3 is built from 12 residues. Per the germline V gene, CDR1 is DFQATT and CDR2 is SNEGSKA (reference sequence). CDR3 in amino acids: CRASGRQETQYF. CDR3 in DNA: TGCAGGGCTAGCGGACGGCAAGAGACCCAGTACTTC.

This clonotype showed up many times. This chain links TRBV20-1 with TRBJ1-5; 10 positions agree with TRBD1. CDR1 is DFQATT, CDR2 SNEGSKA, per germline (reference sequence). The CDR3 loop spans 13 amino acids. J gave up 6 bases and V 5 bases, and 4 bases lay outside the gene matches. CDR3 sequence: CSAWDRGSQPQHF. As DNA, the CDR3 is TGCAGTGCTTGGGACAGGGGAAGTCAGCCCCAGCATTTT.

This clonotype occurred many times. The rearrangement uses TRBV20-1 and TRBJ1-4; perhaps TRBD1 as D (5 bases). V lost 0 bases, J lost 8 bases, and 10 bases lay in between. The CDR3 is 13 residues long. CDR1 is DFQATT and CDR2 is SNEGSKA in the germline V gene (reference sequence). The CDR3 DNA reads TGCAGTGCTAGAGATGGGGGTAGGGAAAAACTGTTTTTT. This sequence encodes CSARDGGREKLFF.

The chain employs TRBV3-1 and TRBJ1-1, with unresolved D. CDR1 is LGHDT and CDR2 is YNNKEL in the germline V gene (reference sequence). CDR3 length: 13 amino acids. V was shortened by 3 bases and J by 1 base, with 6 bases between the two germline ends. The CDR3, as DNA: TGTGCCAGCAGCCATAGCACGAACACTGAAGCTTTCTTT. This sequence encodes CASSHSTNTEAFF.

This clonotype has more than one count but fewer than ten. V gene TRBV12-3 or TRBV12-4 combines with J gene TRBJ1-2; weak D call: TRBD1 (5 bases). CDR3 length equals 13 residues. Trimming cost V 5 bases and J 5 bases, with 12 bases left between them. CDR3 amino acids: CASSVNRSYGYTF. In nucleotides, the CDR3 is TGTGCCAGCAGTGTAAACAGGAGTTATGGCTACACCTTC.

On this clonotype: This may be a read error, as it is one base from a much larger clone. The genes are TRBV25-1 and TRBJ2-3; D is unresolved. V lost 5 bases to trimming and J lost 8 bases, with 11 bases between them. This CDR3 spans 12 amino acids. Germline-derived CDR1 and CDR2 are MGHDK and SYGVNS. The CDR3 DNA reads as TGTGCCAGCAGTTCCCGTCCAGGTACGCAGTATTTT. This encodes CASSSRPGTQYF.

This clonotype has more than one count but fewer than ten. DNA for the CDR3: TGTGCCAGCAGCTTTGACAGAGTCTACGAGCAGTACTTC. Amino acid sequence: CASSFDRVYEQYF. The chain uses TRBV7-2 and TRBJ2-7; the D gene is possibly TRBD1 (5 bases). There are 13 residues in the CDR3. Germline values: CDR1 SGHTA, CDR2 FQGNSA. The V end was cut by 3 bases, the J end by 3 bases, with 9 bases between.

Remarks on this clonotype: Since a much larger clone is just one base distant, this may be a read error. The chain is built from TRBV10-2 and TRBJ2-1; maybe TRBD2 (5 bases). Germline-derived CDR1 and CDR2 are WSHSY and SAAADI. Trimming shortened V by 0 bases and J by 8 bases, and 8 bases separated the two germline ends. This CDR3 spans 13 amino acids. CDR3 in amino acids: CASSESRAYEQFF. CDR3 nucleotide sequence: TGCGCCAGCAGTGAGTCGAGGGCTTATGAGCAGTTCTTC.

This clonotype was seen only once. With a much larger clone just one base away, this may be a read error. V usage is TRBV7-2 and J usage is TRBJ2-3; D unresolved. The CDR3 sequence is 15 residues long. Germline values: CDR1 SGHTA, CDR2 FQGNSA. V was trimmed by 2 bases and J by 0 bases, leaving 9 bases between them. CDR3 DNA sequence: TGTGCCAGCAGCTTAAGAGACGCGAGCACAGATACGCAGTATTTT. This translates into CASSLRDASTDTQYF.

The chain uses TRBV21-1 and TRBJ2-5; the listed D gene, TRBD2, was not tested against the DNA. The assigned J gene may be wrong: the sequence end matches TRBJ2-7 better. TRBV21-1 is a pseudogene segment. CDR3 length: 16 amino acids. The CDR3 bases are TGTGCCAGCAGCCCGCACACCACTAACAGGAATAGCGAGCAGTACTTC. Its protein product is CASSPHTTNRNSEQYF.

The chain links TRBV28 to TRBJ1-2; D gene unclear. The length of the CDR3 is 13 residues. The V and J ends lost 3 bases and 4 bases respectively, with 9 bases between them. Germline V gives CDR1 MDHEN, CDR2 SYDVKM. The CDR3 region has the DNA TGTGCCAGCAGTTTTTGGGTCCTCTATGGCTACACCTTC. Its translation is CASSFWVLYGYTF.

This clonotype was seen only a few times. The chain uses TRBV20-1 and TRBJ2-4; D is unclear. The tail of the sequence fits TRBJ2-7 better, so the J call may be wrong. The V gene's germline CDR1 is DFQATT and CDR2 SNEGSKA (reference sequence). The CDR3 contains 13 residues. The CDR3 DNA is TGCAGTGCTAGAGAAGGCTCTACTTACGAGCAGTACTTC. This gives the protein CSAREGSTYEQYF.